This T cell receptor (beta chain) is drawn from a study of blood T cell repertoires in COVID-19. The junction had 1 base not matched to a gene; V was cut back by 0 bases and J by 10 bases. The CDR3 runs 12 residues. Germline loops: CDR1 SGHNT, CDR2 YYREEE (reference sequence). Sequencing used immunoSEQ multiplex PCR; TCRdb keeps in-frame clones, though not all of them. The data show about 200,000 clones, 92% seen once. The material sequenced was peripheral blood. This clonotype was sampled from a man aged 55 to 70 with COVID-19, enrolled during active disease. The V call is TRBV5-4, the J call TRBJ2-1; 7 nucleotides align to TRBD2. CDR3 DNA: TGTGCCAGCAGCTTGGGGGAGGGGGAGCAGTTCTTC. Its protein product is CASSLGEGEQFF.